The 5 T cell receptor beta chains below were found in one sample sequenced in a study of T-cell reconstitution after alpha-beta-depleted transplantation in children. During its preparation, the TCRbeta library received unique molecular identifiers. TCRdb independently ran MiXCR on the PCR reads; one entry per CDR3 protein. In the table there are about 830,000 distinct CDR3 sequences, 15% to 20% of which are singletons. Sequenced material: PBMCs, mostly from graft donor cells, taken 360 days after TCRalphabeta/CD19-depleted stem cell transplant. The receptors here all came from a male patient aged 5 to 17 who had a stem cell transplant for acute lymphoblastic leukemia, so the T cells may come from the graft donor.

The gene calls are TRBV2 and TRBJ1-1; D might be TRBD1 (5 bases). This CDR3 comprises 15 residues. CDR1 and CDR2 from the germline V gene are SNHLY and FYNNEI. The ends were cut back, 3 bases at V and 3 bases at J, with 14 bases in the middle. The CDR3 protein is CASSDEGTWDTEAFF. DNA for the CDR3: TGTGCCAGCAGTGACGAGGGGACTTGGGACACTGAAGCTTTCTTT.

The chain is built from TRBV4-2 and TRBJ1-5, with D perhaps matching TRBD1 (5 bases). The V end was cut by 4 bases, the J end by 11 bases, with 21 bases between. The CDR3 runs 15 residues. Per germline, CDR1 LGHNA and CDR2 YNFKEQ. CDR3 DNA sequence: TGTGCCAGCAGCCGGAGAGGGACGGGTGAAGGGGCCCAGCATTTT. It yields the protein CASSRRGTGEGAQHF.

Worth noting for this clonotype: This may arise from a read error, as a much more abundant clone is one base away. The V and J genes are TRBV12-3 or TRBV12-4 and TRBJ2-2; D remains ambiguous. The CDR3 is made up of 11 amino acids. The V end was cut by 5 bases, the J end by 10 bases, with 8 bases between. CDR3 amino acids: CASSPGQELFF. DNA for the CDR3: TGTGCCAGCAGTCCCGGTCAGGAGCTGTTTTTT.

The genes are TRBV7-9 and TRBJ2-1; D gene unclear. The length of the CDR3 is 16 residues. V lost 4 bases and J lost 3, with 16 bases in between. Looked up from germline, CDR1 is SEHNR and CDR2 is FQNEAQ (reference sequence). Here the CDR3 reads CASSWGTLSLYNEQFF. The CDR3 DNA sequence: TGTGCCAGCAGCTGGGGAACACTGAGTCTCTACAATGAGCAGTTCTTC.

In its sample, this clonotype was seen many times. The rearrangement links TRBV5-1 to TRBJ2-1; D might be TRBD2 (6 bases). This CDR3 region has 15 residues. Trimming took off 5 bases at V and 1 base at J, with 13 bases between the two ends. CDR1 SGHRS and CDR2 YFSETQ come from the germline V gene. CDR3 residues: CASSSASASYNEQFF. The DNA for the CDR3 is TGCGCCAGCAGTTCGGCTAGCGCTTCCTACAATGAGCAGTTCTTC.